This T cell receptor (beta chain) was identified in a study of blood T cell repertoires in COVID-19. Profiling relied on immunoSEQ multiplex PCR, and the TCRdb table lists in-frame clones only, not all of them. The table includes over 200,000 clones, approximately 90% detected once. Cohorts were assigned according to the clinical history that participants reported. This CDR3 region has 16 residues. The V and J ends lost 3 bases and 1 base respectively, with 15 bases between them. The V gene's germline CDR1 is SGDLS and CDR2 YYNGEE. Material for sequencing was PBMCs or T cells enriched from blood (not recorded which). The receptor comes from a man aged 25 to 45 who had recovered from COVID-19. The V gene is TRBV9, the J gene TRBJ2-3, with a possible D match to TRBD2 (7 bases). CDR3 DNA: TGTGCCAGCAGCGCGGGAGGACAGCCCCGCACAGATACGCAGTATTTT. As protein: CASSAGGQPRTDTQYF.